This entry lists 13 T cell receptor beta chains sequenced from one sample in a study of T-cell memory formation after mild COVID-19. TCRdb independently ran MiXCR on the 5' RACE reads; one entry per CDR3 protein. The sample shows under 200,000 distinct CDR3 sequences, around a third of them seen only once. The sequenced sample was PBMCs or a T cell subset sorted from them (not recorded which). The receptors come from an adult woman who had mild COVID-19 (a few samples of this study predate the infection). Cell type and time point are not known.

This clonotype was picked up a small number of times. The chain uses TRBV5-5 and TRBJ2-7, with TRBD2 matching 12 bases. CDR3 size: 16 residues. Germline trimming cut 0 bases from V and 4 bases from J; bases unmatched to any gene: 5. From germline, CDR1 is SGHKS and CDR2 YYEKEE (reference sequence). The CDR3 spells CASSLATSGSKYEQYF. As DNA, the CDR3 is TGTGCCAGCAGCTTGGCGACTAGCGGGAGTAAGTACGAGCAGTACTTC.

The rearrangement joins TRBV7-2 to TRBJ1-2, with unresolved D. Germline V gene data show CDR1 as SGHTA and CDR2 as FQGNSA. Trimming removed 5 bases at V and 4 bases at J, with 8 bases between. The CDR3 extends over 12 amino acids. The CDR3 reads CASSPITYGYTF. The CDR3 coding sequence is TGTGCCAGCAGCCCAATAACCTATGGCTACACCTTC.

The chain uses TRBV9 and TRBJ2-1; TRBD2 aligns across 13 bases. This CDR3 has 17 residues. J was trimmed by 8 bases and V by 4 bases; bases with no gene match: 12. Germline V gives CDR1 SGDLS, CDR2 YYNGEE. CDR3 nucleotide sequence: TGTGCCAGCAGCTCGACTAGCGGGAGGACGGGAATGGATGAGCAGTTCTTC. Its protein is CASSSTSGRTGMDEQFF.

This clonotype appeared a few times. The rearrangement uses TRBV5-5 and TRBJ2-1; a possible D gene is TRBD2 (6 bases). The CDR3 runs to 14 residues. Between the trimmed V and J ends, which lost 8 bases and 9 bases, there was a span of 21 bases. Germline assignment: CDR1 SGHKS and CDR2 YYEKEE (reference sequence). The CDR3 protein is CASLGGISPVEQFF. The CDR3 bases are TGTGCCAGTCTTGGGGGGATTTCCCCGGTTGAGCAGTTCTTC.

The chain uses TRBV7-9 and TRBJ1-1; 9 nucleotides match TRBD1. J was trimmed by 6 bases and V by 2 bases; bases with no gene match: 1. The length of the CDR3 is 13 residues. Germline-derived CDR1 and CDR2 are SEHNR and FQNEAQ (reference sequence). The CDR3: CASSLTGGPEAFF. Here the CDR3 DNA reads TGTGCCAGCAGCTTAACAGGGGGCCCTGAAGCTTTCTTT.

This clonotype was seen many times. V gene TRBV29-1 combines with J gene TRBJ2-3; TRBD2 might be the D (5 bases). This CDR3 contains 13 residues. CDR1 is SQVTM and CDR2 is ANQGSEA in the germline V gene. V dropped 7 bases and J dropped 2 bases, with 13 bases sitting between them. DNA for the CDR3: TGCAGCGCGGTCCCCGGGGTCACAGATACGCAGTATTTT. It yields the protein CSAVPGVTDTQYF.

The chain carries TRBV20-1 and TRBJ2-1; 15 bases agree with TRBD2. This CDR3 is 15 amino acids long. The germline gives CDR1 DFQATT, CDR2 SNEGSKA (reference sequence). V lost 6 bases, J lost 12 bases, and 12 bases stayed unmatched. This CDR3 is CSARGLAGGLSGQFF. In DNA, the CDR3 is TGCAGTGCCCGCGGACTAGCGGGGGGGCTAAGCGGGCAGTTCTTC.

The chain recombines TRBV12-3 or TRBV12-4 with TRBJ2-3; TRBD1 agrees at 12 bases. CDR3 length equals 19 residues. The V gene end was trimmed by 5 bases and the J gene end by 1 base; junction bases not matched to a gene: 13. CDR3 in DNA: TGTGCCAGCAGTAGCTCCGGGACAGGGGGCAGGGAAGGCACAGATACGCAGTATTTT. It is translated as CASSSSGTGGREGTDTQYF.

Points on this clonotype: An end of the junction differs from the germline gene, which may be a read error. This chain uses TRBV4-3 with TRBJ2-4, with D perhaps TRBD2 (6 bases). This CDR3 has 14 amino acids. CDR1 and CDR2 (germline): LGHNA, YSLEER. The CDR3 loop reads CASSQDGRGNLLHF. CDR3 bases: TGCGCCAGCAGCCAAGACGGGCGGGGCAACCTTCTCCACTTC.

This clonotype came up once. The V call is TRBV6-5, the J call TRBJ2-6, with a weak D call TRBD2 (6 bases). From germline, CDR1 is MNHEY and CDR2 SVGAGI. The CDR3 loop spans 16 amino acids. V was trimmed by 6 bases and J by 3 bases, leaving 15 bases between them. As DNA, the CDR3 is TGTGCCAGCAGAACCCCCCAGGGACTTGGGGCCAACGTCCTGACTTTC. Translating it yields CASRTPQGLGANVLTF.

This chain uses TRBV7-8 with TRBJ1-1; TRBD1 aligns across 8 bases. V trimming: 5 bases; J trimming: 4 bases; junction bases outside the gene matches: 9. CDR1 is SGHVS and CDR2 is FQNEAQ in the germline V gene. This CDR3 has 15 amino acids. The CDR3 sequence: CASSHRQGMVTEAFF. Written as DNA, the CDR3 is TGTGCCAGCAGCCATCGACAGGGGATGGTCACTGAAGCTTTCTTT.

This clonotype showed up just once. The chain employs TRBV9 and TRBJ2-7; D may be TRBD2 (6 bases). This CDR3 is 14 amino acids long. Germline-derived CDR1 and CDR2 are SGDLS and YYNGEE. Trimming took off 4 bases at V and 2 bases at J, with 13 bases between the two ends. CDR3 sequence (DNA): TGTGCCAGCAGCCCCCGGGACTTTACCTACGAGCAGTACTTC. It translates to CASSPRDFTYEQYF.

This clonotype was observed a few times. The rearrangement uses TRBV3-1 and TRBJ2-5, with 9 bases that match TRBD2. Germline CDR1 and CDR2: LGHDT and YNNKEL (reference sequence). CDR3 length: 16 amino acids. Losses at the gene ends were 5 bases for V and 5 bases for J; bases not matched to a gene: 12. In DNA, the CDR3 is TGTGCCAGCAGCATGACTAGCGGCACTAGACTTGAGACCCAGTACTTC. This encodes CASSMTSGTRLETQYF.